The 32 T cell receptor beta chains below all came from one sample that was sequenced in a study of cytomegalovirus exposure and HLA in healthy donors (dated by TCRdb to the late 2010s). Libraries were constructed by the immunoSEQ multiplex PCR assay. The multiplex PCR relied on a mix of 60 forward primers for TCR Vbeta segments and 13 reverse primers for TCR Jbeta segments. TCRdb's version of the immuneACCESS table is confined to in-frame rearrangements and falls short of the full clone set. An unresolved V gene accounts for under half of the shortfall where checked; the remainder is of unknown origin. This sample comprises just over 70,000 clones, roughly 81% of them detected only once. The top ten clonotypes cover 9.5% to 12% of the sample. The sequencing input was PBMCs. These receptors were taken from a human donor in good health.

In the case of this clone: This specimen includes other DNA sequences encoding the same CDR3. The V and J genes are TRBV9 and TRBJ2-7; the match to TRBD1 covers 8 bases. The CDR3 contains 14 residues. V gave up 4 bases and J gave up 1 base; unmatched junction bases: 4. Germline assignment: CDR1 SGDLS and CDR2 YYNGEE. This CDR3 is CASSPGTGSYEQYF. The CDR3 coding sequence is TGTGCCAGCAGCCCGGGGACAGGATCCTACGAGCAGTACTTC. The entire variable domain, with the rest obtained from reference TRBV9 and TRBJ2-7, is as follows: DSGVTQTPKHLITATGQRVTLRCSPRSGDLSVYWYQQSLDQGLQFLIQYYNGEERAKGNILERFSAQQFPDLHSELNLSSLELGDSALYFCASSPGTGSYEQYFGPGTRLTVT.

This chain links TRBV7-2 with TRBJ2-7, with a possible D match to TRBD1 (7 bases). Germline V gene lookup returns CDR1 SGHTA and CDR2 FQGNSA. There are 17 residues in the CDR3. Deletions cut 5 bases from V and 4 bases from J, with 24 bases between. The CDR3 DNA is TGTGCCAGCAGCACCCGGGGGCTAGGGACAGATTTTTACGAGCAGTACTTC. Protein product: CASSTRGLGTDFYEQYF. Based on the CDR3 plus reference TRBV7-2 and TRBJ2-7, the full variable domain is GAGVSQSPSNKVTEKGKDVELRCDPISGHTALYWYRQSLGQGLEFLIYFQGNSAPDKSGLPSDRFSAERTGGSVSTLTIQRTQQEDSAVYLCASSTRGLGTDFYEQYFGPGTRLTVT.

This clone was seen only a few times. CDR3 in amino acids: CASSIRGADQPQHF. The CDR3, as DNA: TGTGCCAGTAGTATAAGGGGCGCGGATCAGCCCCAGCATTTT. This sequence joins TRBV19 and TRBJ1-5, with a tentative D call TRBD1 (5 bases). CDR3 length: 14 amino acids. V was clipped by 2 bases and J by 5 bases, with 10 bases between them. Germline lookup yields CDR1 LNHDA and CDR2 SQIVND (reference sequence).

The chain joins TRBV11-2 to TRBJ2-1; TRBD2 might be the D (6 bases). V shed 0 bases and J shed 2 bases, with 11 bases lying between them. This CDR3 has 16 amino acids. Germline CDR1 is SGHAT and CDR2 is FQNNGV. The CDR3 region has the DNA TGTGCCAGCAGCTTAGAAAGGGCTAGCGCCTACAATGAGCAGTTCTTC. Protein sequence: CASSLERASAYNEQFF.

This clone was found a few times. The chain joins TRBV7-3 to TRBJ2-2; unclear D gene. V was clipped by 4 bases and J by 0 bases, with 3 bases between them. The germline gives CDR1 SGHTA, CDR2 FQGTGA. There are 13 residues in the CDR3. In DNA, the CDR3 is TGTGCCAGCAGCTCCGCGAACACCGGGGAGCTGTTTTTT. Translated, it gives CASSSANTGELFF.

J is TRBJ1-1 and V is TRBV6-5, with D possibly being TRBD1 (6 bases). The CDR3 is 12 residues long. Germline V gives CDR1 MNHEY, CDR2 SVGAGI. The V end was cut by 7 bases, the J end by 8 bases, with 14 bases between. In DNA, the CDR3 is TGTGCCAGCAATTCACAGGGAAGGGAAGCTTTCTTT. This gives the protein CASNSQGREAFF.

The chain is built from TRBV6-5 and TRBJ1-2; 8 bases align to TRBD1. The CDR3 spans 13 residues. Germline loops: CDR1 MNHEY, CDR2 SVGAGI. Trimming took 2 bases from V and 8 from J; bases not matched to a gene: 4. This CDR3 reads CASSYTSGGGYTF. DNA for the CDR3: TGTGCCAGCAGTTACACATCAGGGGGCGGCTACACCTTC.

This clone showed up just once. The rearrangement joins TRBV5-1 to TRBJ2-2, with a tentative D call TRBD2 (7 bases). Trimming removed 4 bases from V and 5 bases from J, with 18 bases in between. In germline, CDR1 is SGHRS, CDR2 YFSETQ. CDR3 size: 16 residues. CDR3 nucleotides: TGCGCCAGCAGCCCCCTTGCGGGGGCGGGGACCGGGGAGCTGTTTTTT. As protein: CASSPLAGAGTGELFF.

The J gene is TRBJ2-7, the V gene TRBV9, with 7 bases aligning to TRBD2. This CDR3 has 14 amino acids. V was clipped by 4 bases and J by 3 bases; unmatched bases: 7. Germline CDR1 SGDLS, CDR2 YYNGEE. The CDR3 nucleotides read TGTGCCAGCAGCCCCGGGACTACAGGCTACGAGCAGTACTTC. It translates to CASSPGTTGYEQYF.

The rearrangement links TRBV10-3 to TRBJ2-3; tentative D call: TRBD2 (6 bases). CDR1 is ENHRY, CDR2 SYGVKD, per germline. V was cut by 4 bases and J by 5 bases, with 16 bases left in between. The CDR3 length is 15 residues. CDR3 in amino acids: CAISGKWQGGDTQYF. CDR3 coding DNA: TGTGCCATCAGTGGAAAGTGGCAGGGAGGAGATACGCAGTATTTT.

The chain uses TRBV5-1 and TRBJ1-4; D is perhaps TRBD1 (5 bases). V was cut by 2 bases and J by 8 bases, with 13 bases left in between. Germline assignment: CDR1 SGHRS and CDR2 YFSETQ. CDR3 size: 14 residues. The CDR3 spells CASSFRGKEEKLFF. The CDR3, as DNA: TGCGCCAGCAGCTTCCGGGGGAAGGAGGAAAAACTGTTTTTT.

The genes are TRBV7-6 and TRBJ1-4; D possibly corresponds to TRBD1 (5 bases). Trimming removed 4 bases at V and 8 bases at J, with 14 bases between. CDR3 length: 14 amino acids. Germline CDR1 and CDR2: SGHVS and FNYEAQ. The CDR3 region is CASSSPAGGEKLFF. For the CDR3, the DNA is TGTGCCAGCAGCTCCCCAGCGGGGGGAGAAAAACTGTTTTTT.

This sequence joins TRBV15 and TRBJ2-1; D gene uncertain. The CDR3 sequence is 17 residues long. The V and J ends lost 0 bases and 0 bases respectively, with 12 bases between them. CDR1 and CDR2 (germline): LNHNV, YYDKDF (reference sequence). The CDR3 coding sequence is TGTGCCACCAGCAGAGACAAGAGCGCTAGCTCCTACAATGAGCAGTTCTTC. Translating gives CATSRDKSASSYNEQFF.

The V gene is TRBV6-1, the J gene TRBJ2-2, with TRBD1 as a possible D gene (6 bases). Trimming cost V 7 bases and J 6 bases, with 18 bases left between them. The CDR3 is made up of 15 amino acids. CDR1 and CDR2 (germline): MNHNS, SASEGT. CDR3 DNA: TGTGCCAGCAATTTCGACAGGTCCGGGCCCGGGGAGCTGTTTTTT. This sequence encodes CASNFDRSGPGELFF.

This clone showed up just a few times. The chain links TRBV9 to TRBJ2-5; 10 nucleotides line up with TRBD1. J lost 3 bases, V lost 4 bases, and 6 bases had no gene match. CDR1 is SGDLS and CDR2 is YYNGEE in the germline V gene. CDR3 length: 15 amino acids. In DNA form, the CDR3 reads TGTGCCAGCAGCCCGTACGGGACAGGGGAAGAGACCCAGTACTTC. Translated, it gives CASSPYGTGEETQYF.

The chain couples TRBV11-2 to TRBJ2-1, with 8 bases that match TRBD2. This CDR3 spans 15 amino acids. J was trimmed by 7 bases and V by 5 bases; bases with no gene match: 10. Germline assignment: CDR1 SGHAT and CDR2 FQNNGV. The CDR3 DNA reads TGTGCCAGCAGCCCCCTAGCGGGCCGGGGAAATGAGCAGTTCTTC. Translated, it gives CASSPLAGRGNEQFF.

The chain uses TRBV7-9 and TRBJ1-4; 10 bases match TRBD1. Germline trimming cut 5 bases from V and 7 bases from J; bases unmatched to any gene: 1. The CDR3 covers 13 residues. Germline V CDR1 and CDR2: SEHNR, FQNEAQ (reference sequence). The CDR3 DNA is TGTGCCAGCAGCCGGGACAGGGGTGAAAAACTGTTTTTT. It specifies CASSRDRGEKLFF.

In DNA, the CDR3 is TGTGCCAGCAGTTTAGACAGGGGCTACGAGCAGTACTTC. Translating gives CASSLDRGYEQYF. This chain uses TRBV28 with TRBJ2-7, with 8 bases identical to TRBD1. CDR1 and CDR2 from the germline V gene are MDHEN and SYDVKM. J lost 3 bases, V lost 2 bases, and 0 bases had no gene match. The CDR3 spans 13 residues.

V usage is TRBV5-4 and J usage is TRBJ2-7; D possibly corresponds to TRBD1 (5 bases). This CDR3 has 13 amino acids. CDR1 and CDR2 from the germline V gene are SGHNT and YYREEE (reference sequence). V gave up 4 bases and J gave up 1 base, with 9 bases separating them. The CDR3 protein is CASSARESYEQYF. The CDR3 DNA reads TGTGCCAGCAGCGCCAGGGAATCCTACGAGCAGTACTTC.

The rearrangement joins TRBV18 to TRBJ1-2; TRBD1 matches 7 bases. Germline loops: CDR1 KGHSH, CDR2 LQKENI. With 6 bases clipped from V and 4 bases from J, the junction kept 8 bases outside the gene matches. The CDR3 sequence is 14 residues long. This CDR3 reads CASSPQPGGYGYTF. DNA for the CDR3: TGTGCCAGCTCCCCTCAACCAGGGGGCTATGGCTACACCTTC.

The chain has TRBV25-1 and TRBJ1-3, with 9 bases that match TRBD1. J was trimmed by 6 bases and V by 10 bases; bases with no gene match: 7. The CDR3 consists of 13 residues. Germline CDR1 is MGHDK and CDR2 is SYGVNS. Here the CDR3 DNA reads TGTGCCACCTCGGGACAGGGCGTAAACACCATATATTTT. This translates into CATSGQGVNTIYF.

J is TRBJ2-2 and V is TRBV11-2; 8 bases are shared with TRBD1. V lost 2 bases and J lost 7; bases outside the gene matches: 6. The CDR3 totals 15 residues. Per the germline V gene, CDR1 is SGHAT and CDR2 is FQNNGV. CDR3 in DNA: TGTGCCAGCAGCTTACAGGGGGCGTTCGGCGGGGAGCTGTTTTTT. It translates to CASSLQGAFGGELFF.

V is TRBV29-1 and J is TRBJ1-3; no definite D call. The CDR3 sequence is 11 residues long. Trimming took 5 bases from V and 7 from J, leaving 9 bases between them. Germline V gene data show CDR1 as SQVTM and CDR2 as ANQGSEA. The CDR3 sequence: CSVPSGNTIYF. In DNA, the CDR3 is TGCAGCGTTCCCTCAGGCAACACCATATATTTT.

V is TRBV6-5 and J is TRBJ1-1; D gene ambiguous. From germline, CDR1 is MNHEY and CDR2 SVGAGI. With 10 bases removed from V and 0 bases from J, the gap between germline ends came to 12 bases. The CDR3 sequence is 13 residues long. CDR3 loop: CATISPLNTEAFF. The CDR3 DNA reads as TGTGCCACCATCAGTCCGCTGAACACTGAAGCTTTCTTT.

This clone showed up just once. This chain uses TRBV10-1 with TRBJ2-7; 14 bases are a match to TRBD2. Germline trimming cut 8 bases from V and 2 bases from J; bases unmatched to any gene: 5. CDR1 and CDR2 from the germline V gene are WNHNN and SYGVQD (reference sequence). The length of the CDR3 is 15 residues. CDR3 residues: CASGTSGRTPYEQYF. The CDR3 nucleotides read TGCGCCAGCGGGACTAGCGGGAGAACCCCCTACGAGCAGTACTTC.

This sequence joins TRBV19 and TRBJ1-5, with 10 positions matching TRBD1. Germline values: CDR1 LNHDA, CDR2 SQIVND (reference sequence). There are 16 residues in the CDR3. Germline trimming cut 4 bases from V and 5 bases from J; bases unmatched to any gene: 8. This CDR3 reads CASSTFGTGEDQPQHF. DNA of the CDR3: TGTGCCAGTAGTACCTTCGGGACAGGGGAGGATCAGCCCCAGCATTTT. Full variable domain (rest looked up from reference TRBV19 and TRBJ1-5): DGGITQSPKYLFRKEGQNVTLSCEQNLNHDAMYWYRQDPGQGLRLIYYSQIVNDFQKGDIAEGYSVSREKKESFPLTVTSAQKNPTAFYLCASSTFGTGEDQPQHFGDGTRLSIL.

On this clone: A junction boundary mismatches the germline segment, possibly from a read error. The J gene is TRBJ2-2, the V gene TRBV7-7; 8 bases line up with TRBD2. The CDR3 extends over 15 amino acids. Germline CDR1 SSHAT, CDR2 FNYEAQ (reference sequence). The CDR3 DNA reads TGTGCTAGCAGCCGACTAGCGCCGAACACCGGGGAGCTGTTTTTT. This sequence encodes CASSRLAPNTGELFF.

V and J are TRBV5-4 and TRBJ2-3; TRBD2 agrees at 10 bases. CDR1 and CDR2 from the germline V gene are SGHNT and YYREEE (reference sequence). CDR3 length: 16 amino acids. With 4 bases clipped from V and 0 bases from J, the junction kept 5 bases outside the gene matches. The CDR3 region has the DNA TGTGCCAGCAGCCGTCGGACTAGCGGCAGCACAGATACGCAGTATTTT. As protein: CASSRRTSGSTDTQYF.

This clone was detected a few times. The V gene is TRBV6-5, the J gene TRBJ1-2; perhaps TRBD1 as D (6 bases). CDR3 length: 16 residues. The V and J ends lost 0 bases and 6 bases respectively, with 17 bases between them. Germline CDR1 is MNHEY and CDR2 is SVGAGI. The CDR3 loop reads CASSYSSIEGVDGYTF. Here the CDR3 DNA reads TGTGCCAGCAGTTACTCGAGTATTGAGGGGGTGGATGGCTACACCTTC.

DNA for the CDR3: TGCGCCAGCAGCCCCAGACTAGCGGGAGAATTCAATGAGCAGTTCTTC. Encoded protein: CASSPRLAGEFNEQFF. The rearrangement links TRBV4-1 to TRBJ2-1; 12 bases are shared with TRBD2. Germline values: CDR1 MGHRA, CDR2 YSYEKL. V trimming: 4 bases; J trimming: 6 bases; junction bases outside the gene matches: 7. The CDR3 has 16 amino acids.

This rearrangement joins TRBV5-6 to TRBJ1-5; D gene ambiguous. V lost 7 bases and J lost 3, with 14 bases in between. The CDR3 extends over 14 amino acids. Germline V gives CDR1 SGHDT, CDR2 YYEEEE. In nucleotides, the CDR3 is TGTGCCAGCGGTGCAGGAACAGTCAATCAGCCCCAGCATTTT. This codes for CASGAGTVNQPQHF.

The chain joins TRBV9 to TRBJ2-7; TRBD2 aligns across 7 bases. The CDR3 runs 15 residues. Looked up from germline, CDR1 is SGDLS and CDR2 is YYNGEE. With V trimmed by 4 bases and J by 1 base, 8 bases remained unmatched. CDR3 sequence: CASSLGGTGSYEQYF. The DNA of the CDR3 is TGTGCCAGCAGCCTGGGGGGGACGGGTTCCTACGAGCAGTACTTC.